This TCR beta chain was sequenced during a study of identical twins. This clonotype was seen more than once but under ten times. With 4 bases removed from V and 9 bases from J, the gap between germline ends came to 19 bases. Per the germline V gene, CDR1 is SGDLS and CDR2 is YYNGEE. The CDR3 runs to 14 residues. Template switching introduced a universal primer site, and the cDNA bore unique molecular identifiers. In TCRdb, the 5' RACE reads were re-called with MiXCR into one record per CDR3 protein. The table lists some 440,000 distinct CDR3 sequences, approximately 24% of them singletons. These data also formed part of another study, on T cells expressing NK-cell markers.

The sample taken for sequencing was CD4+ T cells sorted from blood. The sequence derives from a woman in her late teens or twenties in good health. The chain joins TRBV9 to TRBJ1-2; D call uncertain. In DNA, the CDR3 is TGTGCCAGCAGCCCAAGCCGGGGTCGGTATCGCTACACCTTC. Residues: CASSPSRGRYRYTF.